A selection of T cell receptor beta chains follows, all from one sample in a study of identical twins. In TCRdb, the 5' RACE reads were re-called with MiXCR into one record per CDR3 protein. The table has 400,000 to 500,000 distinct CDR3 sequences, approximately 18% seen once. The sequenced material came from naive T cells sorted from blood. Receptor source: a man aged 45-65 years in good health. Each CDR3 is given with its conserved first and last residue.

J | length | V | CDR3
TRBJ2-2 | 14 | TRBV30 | CAWTGQINTGELFF
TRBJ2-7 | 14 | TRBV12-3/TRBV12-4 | CASSFSTGKGEQYF
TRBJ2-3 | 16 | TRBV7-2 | CASSLVSGGPTDTQYF
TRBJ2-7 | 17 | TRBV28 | CASSQRDRQGLTYEQYF
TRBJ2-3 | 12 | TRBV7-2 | CASSPIPDTQYF
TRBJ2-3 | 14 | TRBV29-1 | CSVKAGGSTDTQYF
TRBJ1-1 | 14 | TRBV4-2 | CASSQYVQNTEAFF
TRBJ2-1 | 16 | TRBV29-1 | CSAGGQLLLSYNEQFF
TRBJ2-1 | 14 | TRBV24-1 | CATRGSGSYNEQFF
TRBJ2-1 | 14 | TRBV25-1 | CASSARTSGRAMFF
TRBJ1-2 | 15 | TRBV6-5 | CASSYSIFSAGGYTF
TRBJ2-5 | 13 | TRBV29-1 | CSAGPGHRETQYF
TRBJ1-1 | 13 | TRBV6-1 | CASRVTVNTEAFF
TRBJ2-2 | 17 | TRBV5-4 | CASSRSAGEPAAGELFF
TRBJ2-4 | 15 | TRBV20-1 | CSASRDRVRENIQYF
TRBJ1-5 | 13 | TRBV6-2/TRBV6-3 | CASRGRSNQPQHF
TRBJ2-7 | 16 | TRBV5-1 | CASSLVGGQGIDEQYF
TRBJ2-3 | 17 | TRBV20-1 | CSARDGSAGGRADTQYF
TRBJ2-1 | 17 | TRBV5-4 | CASSASSRRDPRNEQFF
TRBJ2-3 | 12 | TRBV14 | CASSQARDTQYF
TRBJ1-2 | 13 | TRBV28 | CASSRQGAGGYTF
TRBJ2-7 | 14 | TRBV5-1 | CASKSGQGGSEQYF
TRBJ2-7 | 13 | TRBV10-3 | CAISETDSYEQYF
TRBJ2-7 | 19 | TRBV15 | CATSGTRDKGLRRDYGQYF
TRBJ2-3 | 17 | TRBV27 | CASSLSFRRGRTDTQYF
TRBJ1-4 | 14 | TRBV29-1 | CSVAPVTDNEKLFF